The text below deals with one TCR beta chain. The antigen is unknown. The sample comes from a study of cytomegalovirus exposure and HLA in healthy donors. Across the whole study: Among the approximately 420 donors who were genotyped, around 77% fell in the genetic ancestry cluster that is associated with self-reported Caucasian donors.

13 Jbeta primers and 60 Vbeta primers were used for the PCR. Profiled with immunoSEQ multiplex PCR; TCRdb holds only in-frame clones, not every one. The sample consists of over 90,000 clones, approximately 80% of them appearing once. Overall study findings and caveats: Most observed TCR sequences were rare, whereas some public TCRs were detected in many donors.

Germline values: CDR1 MDHEN, CDR2 SYDVKM. Trimming took off 7 bases at V and 1 base at J, with 9 bases between the two ends. The CDR3 is made up of 13 amino acids. J is TRBJ2-3 and V is TRBV28; a possible D gene is TRBD1 (6 bases). The sequencing input was PBMCs. This clonotype was sampled from a male donor in good health and CMV-seropositive. CDR3 sequence reads: CASISGGTDTQYF. CDR3 bases: TGTGCCAGCATCTCAGGGGGCACAGATACGCAGTATTTT.